This is a list of T cell receptor beta chains from one sample in a study of T cells expressing NK-cell markers. TCRdb reanalyzed the 5' RACE reads and collapses them to one entry per CDR3 protein, without DNA. This table lists 500,000 to 700,000 distinct CDR3 sequences. The sequenced sample consisted of blood T cells: a sorted CD56 or NKG2C T cell subset, CD4+ or CD8+ T cells, or bulk PBMC T cells (not recorded which). These receptor sequences come from a man younger than 35 in good health. Each CDR3 is given with its conserved first and last residue.

cdr3_length: 22; j_call: TRBJ2-2; v_call: TRBV5-6; cdr3_aa: CASSSLYGDSPKHLSNTGELFF
cdr3_length: 18; j_call: TRBJ2-1; v_call: TRBV11-2; cdr3_aa: CASSLVPGTASTYNEQFF
cdr3_length: 15; j_call: TRBJ2-1; v_call: TRBV20-1; cdr3_aa: CSASVPAAPYNEQFF
cdr3_length: 13; j_call: TRBJ2-2; v_call: TRBV5-1; cdr3_aa: CASSSIYSGELFF
cdr3_length: 15; j_call: TRBJ2-5; v_call: TRBV28; cdr3_aa: CASSRGASGEETQYF
cdr3_length: 17; j_call: TRBJ2-1; v_call: TRBV28; cdr3_aa: CASTLILGGRDYNEQFF
cdr3_length: 14; j_call: TRBJ1-6; v_call: TRBV12-3/TRBV12-4; cdr3_aa: CASSFATGASPLHF
cdr3_length: 17; j_call: TRBJ2-1; v_call: TRBV20-1; cdr3_aa: CSARGTSGIRTYNEQFF
cdr3_length: 16; j_call: TRBJ2-1; v_call: TRBV4-1; cdr3_aa: CASSQDPGSYGNEQFF
cdr3_length: 15; j_call: TRBJ2-5; v_call: TRBV19; cdr3_aa: CASSITGEGRKTQYF
cdr3_length: 15; j_call: TRBJ1-5; v_call: TRBV24-1; cdr3_aa: CATSDARFSNQPQHF
cdr3_length: 12; j_call: TRBJ1-6; v_call: TRBV2; cdr3_aa: CASSEQGSPLHF
cdr3_length: 16; j_call: TRBJ1-2; v_call: TRBV4-2; cdr3_aa: CASSQVEVARSHGYTF
cdr3_length: 13; j_call: TRBJ2-7; v_call: TRBV6-6; cdr3_aa: CASSYLTGYEQYF
cdr3_length: 16; j_call: TRBJ2-1; v_call: TRBV11-1; cdr3_aa: CASSQPRTRPHNEQFF
cdr3_length: 16; j_call: TRBJ2-3; v_call: TRBV30; cdr3_aa: CAWSVLKSVRTDTQYF
cdr3_length: 15; j_call: TRBJ2-7; v_call: TRBV18; cdr3_aa: CASSPLGVQAYEQYF
cdr3_length: 17; j_call: TRBJ2-1; v_call: TRBV4-2; cdr3_aa: CASSQGTGTSSYNEQFF
cdr3_length: 14; j_call: TRBJ1-2; v_call: TRBV10-3; cdr3_aa: CAINIGIGRYGYTF
cdr3_length: 14; j_call: TRBJ1-4; v_call: TRBV20-1; cdr3_aa: CSARPKGEAEKLFF
cdr3_length: 13; j_call: TRBJ1-2; v_call: TRBV12-3/TRBV12-4; cdr3_aa: CASSSRTGWGYTF
cdr3_length: 17; j_call: TRBJ2-1; v_call: TRBV7-3; cdr3_aa: CASSFLGGTGPDNEQFF
cdr3_length: 11; j_call: TRBJ2-5; v_call: TRBV13; cdr3_aa: CASSSRGAQYF
cdr3_length: 13; j_call: TRBJ2-1; v_call: TRBV29-1; cdr3_aa: CSAGTGIYNEQFF
cdr3_length: 16; j_call: TRBJ2-2; v_call: TRBV7-9; cdr3_aa: CASSLAQGQFTGELFF
cdr3_length: 16; j_call: TRBJ2-2; v_call: TRBV7-9; cdr3_aa: CASSPSGATNTGELFF
cdr3_length: 16; j_call: TRBJ2-5; v_call: TRBV12-3/TRBV12-4; cdr3_aa: CASSIRTSGFSETQYF
cdr3_length: 15; j_call: TRBJ1-1; v_call: TRBV12-3/TRBV12-4; cdr3_aa: CASTFSPGQQAEAFF
cdr3_length: 16; j_call: TRBJ2-3; v_call: TRBV27; cdr3_aa: CASRDQLAPSTDTQYF
cdr3_length: 13; j_call: TRBJ2-5; v_call: TRBV6-6; cdr3_aa: CATGTGIQETQYF
cdr3_length: 18; j_call: TRBJ2-6; v_call: TRBV5-5; cdr3_aa: CASSLEARGQTGANVLTF
cdr3_length: 14; j_call: TRBJ2-3; v_call: TRBV7-9; cdr3_aa: CASSYQEPTDTQYF
cdr3_length: 13; j_call: TRBJ2-5; v_call: TRBV7-2; cdr3_aa: CASSLGRAETQYF
cdr3_length: 12; j_call: TRBJ1-1; v_call: TRBV6-5; cdr3_aa: CASIRDNTEAFF
cdr3_length: 13; j_call: TRBJ2-6; v_call: TRBV12-3/TRBV12-4; cdr3_aa: CASKGSGANVLTF
cdr3_length: 13; j_call: TRBJ1-4; v_call: TRBV20-1; cdr3_aa: CSAQSGGNEKLFF
cdr3_length: 14; j_call: TRBJ2-3; v_call: TRBV11-2; cdr3_aa: CASSRVPGTDTQYF
cdr3_length: 12; j_call: TRBJ2-7; v_call: TRBV12-3/TRBV12-4; cdr3_aa: CASSLELGEQYF
cdr3_length: 19; j_call: TRBJ2-1; v_call: TRBV13; cdr3_aa: CASRRGPLREPLPYNEQFF
cdr3_length: 13; j_call: TRBJ2-3; v_call: TRBV19; cdr3_aa: CASNLGPTDTQYF
cdr3_length: 16; j_call: TRBJ2-6; v_call: TRBV10-3; cdr3_aa: CAISDGGHSGANVLTF
cdr3_length: 15; j_call: TRBJ2-5; v_call: TRBV15; cdr3_aa: CATTQRTRLQETQYF
cdr3_length: 13; j_call: TRBJ2-7; v_call: TRBV7-6; cdr3_aa: CASSSPDAYEQYF
cdr3_length: 14; j_call: TRBJ1-1; v_call: TRBV25-1; cdr3_aa: CASSPLGGNTEAFF
cdr3_length: 17; j_call: TRBJ2-1; v_call: TRBV7-2; cdr3_aa: CASSLYGLESYYNEQFF
cdr3_length: 16; j_call: TRBJ1-2; v_call: TRBV6-5; cdr3_aa: CASSYSLGDGARGYTF
cdr3_length: 12; j_call: TRBJ2-3; v_call: TRBV30; cdr3_aa: CAWSSTGTAQYF
cdr3_length: 15; j_call: TRBJ2-3; v_call: TRBV4-1; cdr3_aa: CASSQPGYPGDTQYF